The 14 T cell receptor beta chains below come from one sample, sequenced in a study of a mutant IDH1 vaccine in newly diagnosed glioma. Sequencing used immunoSEQ multiplex PCR; TCRdb keeps in-frame clones, though not all of them. The sample shows tens of thousands of clones, around 86% of them seen only once. The antigens for these receptors are not known. As for time point: week 47, end of study. Vaccinated patients received 300 ug of mutant IDH1 20-mer peptide per dose, with topical imiquimod. Sequencing used PBMCs, obtained from a glioma patient whose treatment included an IDH1 peptide vaccine. These TCRs come from a woman between 45 and 60 years old with glioma.

This clone has more than one count but fewer than ten. The V and J genes are TRBV30 and TRBJ1-6; D is unclear. Trimming stripped 1 base from V and 9 bases from J, with 16 bases between. This CDR3 is 15 amino acids long. Germline V gene sequence: CDR1 GTSNPN, CDR2 SVGIG (reference sequence). The CDR3 reads CAWSAIDWGGSPLHF. Written as DNA, the CDR3 is TGTGCCTGGAGTGCCATAGATTGGGGAGGTTCACCCCTCCACTTT.

This rearrangement joins TRBV6-6 to TRBJ1-2; TRBD1 agrees at 7 bases. The CDR3 is 12 amino acids. CDR1 and CDR2 from the germline V gene are MNHNY and SVGAGI (reference sequence). V was pared by 7 bases and J by 2 bases, with 1 base of the junction left unmatched. This CDR3 reads CASTGQNYGYTF. CDR3 in DNA: TGTGCCAGCACGGGACAGAACTATGGCTACACCTTC.

This clone was counted a single time. The rearrangement links TRBV29-1 to TRBJ2-7; D is ambiguous. Looked up from germline, CDR1 is SQVTM and CDR2 is ANQGSEA. The CDR3 is made up of 13 amino acids. Trimming shortened V by 7 bases and J by 0 bases, and 13 bases separated the two germline ends. The CDR3 here is CSGLGGSSYEQYF. DNA for the CDR3: TGCAGCGGGCTTGGCGGCAGCTCCTACGAGCAGTACTTC.

V usage is TRBV7-9 and J usage is TRBJ1-1; D gene uncertain. The CDR3 is 14 amino acids. V was clipped by 5 bases and J by 5 bases, with 15 bases between them. Germline CDR1 SEHNR, CDR2 FQNEAQ (reference sequence). CDR3 loop: CASSKGPGGTEAFF. In DNA form, the CDR3 reads TGTGCCAGCAGCAAGGGTCCCGGCGGTACTGAAGCTTTCTTT.

The chain recombines TRBV5-1 with TRBJ1-2; no clear D. Germline-derived CDR1 and CDR2 are SGHRS and YFSETQ. The V end lost 0 bases, the J end lost 6 bases, and 9 bases lay between the germline ends. The CDR3 runs 13 residues. In DNA form, the CDR3 reads TGCGCCAGCAGCTTGGGCGATGCTAATGGCTACACCTTC. Translation gives CASSLGDANGYTF.

This rearrangement joins TRBV7-2 to TRBJ2-7, with D maybe TRBD1 (6 bases). The CDR3 spans 16 residues. CDR1 is SGHTA and CDR2 is FQGNSA in the germline V gene. With 2 bases removed from V and 2 bases from J, the gap between germline ends came to 16 bases. The CDR3: CASSLISQGSTYEQYF. CDR3 nucleotide sequence: TGTGCCAGCAGCTTAATATCTCAGGGGAGCACCTACGAGCAGTACTTC.

This chain uses TRBV19 with TRBJ1-3; D remains unclear. Germline V lookup: CDR1 LNHDA, CDR2 SQIVND (reference sequence). V was cut by 5 bases and J by 4 bases, with 9 bases left in between. The CDR3 sequence is 13 residues long. The CDR3 sequence: CASSDTSGNTIYF. CDR3 nucleotide sequence: TGTGCCAGTAGTGACACTTCAGGAAACACCATATATTTT.

This chain joins TRBV5-4 and TRBJ1-5; D may be TRBD1 (5 bases). V was clipped by 3 bases and J by 4 bases, with 11 bases between them. The CDR3 covers 14 residues. Germline V lookup: CDR1 SGHNT, CDR2 YYREEE (reference sequence). This CDR3 reads CASSSRGVNQPQHF. DNA for the CDR3: TGTGCCAGCAGCTCCCGGGGGGTAAATCAGCCCCAGCATTTT.

The count of this clone is one. The chain employs TRBV18 and TRBJ1-4; 7 nucleotides match TRBD1. V shed 6 bases, J shed 4 bases, and the junction held 11 bases outside the gene matches. Germline V gene data show CDR1 as KGHSH and CDR2 as LQKENI. This CDR3 has 16 amino acids. The CDR3: CASSRDRDRVNEKLFF. The CDR3, as DNA: TGTGCCAGCTCTCGGGACCGGGACAGAGTTAATGAAAAACTGTTTTTT.

The genes are TRBV30 and TRBJ2-7, with unresolved D. V shed 2 bases and J shed 0 bases, with 8 bases lying between them. Germline CDR1 and CDR2: GTSNPN and SVGIG (reference sequence). The CDR3 sequence is 13 residues long. CDR3 protein: CAWSTDHSYEQYF. The CDR3 bases are TGTGCCTGGAGTACCGATCACTCCTACGAGCAGTACTTC. Full variable domain (remainder filled in from reference TRBV30 and TRBJ2-7): SQTIHQWPATLVQPVGSPLSLECTVEGTSNPNLYWYRQAAGRGLQLLFYSVGIGQISSEVPQNLSASRPQDRQFILSSKKLLLSDSGFYLCAWSTDHSYEQYFGPGTRLTVT.

V and J are TRBV19 and TRBJ2-5; D remains ambiguous. The ends were cut back, 6 bases at V and 5 bases at J, with 7 bases in the middle. The germline gives CDR1 LNHDA, CDR2 SQIVND (reference sequence). This CDR3 spans 11 amino acids. The CDR3 region is CASSKLETQYF. As DNA, the CDR3 is TGTGCCAGTAGCAAGCTGGAGACCCAGTACTTC.

The rearrangement uses TRBV2 and TRBJ2-1, with 8 bases aligning to TRBD2. V shed 4 bases and J 7 bases; nucleotides not matched to a gene: 3. Looked up from germline, CDR1 is SNHLY and CDR2 is FYNNEI. This CDR3 has 13 amino acids. The CDR3 is CASSAPSGNEQFF. As DNA, the CDR3 is TGTGCCAGCAGTGCGCCTAGCGGGAATGAGCAGTTCTTC.

The sample holds a few counts of this clone. V is TRBV7-9 and J is TRBJ1-4; 9 bases are shared with TRBD1. CDR3 length: 15 amino acids. The V gene end was trimmed by 2 bases and the J gene end by 5 bases; junction bases not matched to a gene: 3. Germline V gives CDR1 SEHNR, CDR2 FQNEAQ (reference sequence). The CDR3 nucleotides are TGTGCCAGCAGCTTATTGGGACAGGGAAATGAAAAACTGTTTTTT. This encodes CASSLLGQGNEKLFF.

The chain couples TRBV7-9 to TRBJ1-2; D is unclear. Trimming left V 2 bases short and J 2 bases short, with 0 bases between. Germline CDR1 SEHNR, CDR2 FQNEAQ (reference sequence). This CDR3 spans 11 amino acids. The CDR3: CASSLNYGYTF. Written as DNA, the CDR3 is TGTGCCAGCAGCTTAAACTATGGCTACACCTTC.